The rows below give T cell receptor beta chains drawn from one sample of a study of blood T cell repertoires in COVID-19. Assay: immunoSEQ multiplex PCR; the TCRdb copy retains only in-frame clones and omits some. The repertoire holds about 160,000 clones, approximately 87% seen once, with about 6% in the top ten. Input material: peripheral blood. The receptors derive from an elderly man with acute or convalescent COVID-19. Each CDR3 is given with its conserved first and last residue. The D gene is left open where the match is weak. Size is omitted from some rows. Given values are once, few, many or a class for expanded clones.

j_call: TRBJ1-2
d_call: -
clone_size: -
v_call: TRBV19
cdr3_aa: CASSEGSTDYGYTF
cdr3_nt: TGTGCCAGTAGTGAGGGCAGTACTGACTATGGCTACACCTTC

j_call: TRBJ1-3
d_call: TRBD1
clone_size: -
v_call: TRBV28
cdr3_aa: CASRRGTGISGNTIYF
cdr3_nt: TGTGCCAGCAGACGCGGGACAGGGATCTCTGGAAACACCATATATTTT

j_call: TRBJ1-2
d_call: -
clone_size: -
v_call: TRBV24-1
cdr3_aa: CATSAGHLNYGYTF
cdr3_nt: TGTGCCACCAGTGCGGGACACCTTAACTATGGCTACACCTTC

j_call: TRBJ2-7
d_call: -
clone_size: -
v_call: TRBV19
cdr3_aa: CASSPDWKASYEQYF
cdr3_nt: TGTGCCAGTAGCCCCGACTGGAAGGCTTCCTACGAGCAGTACTTC

j_call: TRBJ2-5
d_call: -
clone_size: -
v_call: TRBV10-3
cdr3_aa: CAISAAEGETQYF
cdr3_nt: TGTGCCATCAGTGCAGCGGAGGGGGAGACCCAGTACTTC

j_call: TRBJ1-2
d_call: TRBD1
clone_size: -
v_call: TRBV5-1
cdr3_aa: CASSGAGTGSAYGYTF
cdr3_nt: TGCGCCAGCAGCGGGGCCGGGACAGGGTCGGCCTATGGCTACACCTTC

j_call: TRBJ2-3
d_call: TRBD2
clone_size: -
v_call: TRBV5-1
cdr3_aa: CASSLGGGGSDTQYF
cdr3_nt: TGCGCCAGCAGCTTGGGCGGGGGTGGTTCAGATACGCAGTATTTT

j_call: TRBJ1-2
d_call: -
clone_size: -
v_call: TRBV5-1
cdr3_aa: CASSSSGANYGYTF
cdr3_nt: TGCGCCAGCAGCTCGAGTGGAGCTAACTATGGCTACACCTTC

j_call: TRBJ1-2
d_call: -
clone_size: -
v_call: TRBV11-2
cdr3_aa: CASSLLTGWNYGYTF
cdr3_nt: TGTGCCAGCAGCTTACTTACAGGTTGGAACTATGGCTACACCTTC

j_call: TRBJ1-2
d_call: TRBD1
clone_size: many
v_call: TRBV14
cdr3_aa: CASSPRQGWNYGYTF
cdr3_nt: TGTGCCAGCAGCCCTCGACAGGGTTGGAACTATGGCTACACCTTC

j_call: TRBJ2-5
d_call: -
clone_size: once
v_call: TRBV5-1
cdr3_aa: CASSLFTGETQYF
cdr3_nt: TGCGCCAGCAGCTTGTTTACAGGCGAGACCCAGTACTTC

j_call: TRBJ2-5
d_call: -
clone_size: -
v_call: TRBV19
cdr3_aa: CASSTGSVETQYF
cdr3_nt: TGTGCCAGTAGTACGGGGTCTGTCGAGACCCAGTACTTC

j_call: TRBJ2-6
d_call: -
clone_size: -
v_call: TRBV5-6
cdr3_aa: CASSRTDRSSGANVLTF
cdr3_nt: TGTGCCAGCAGCCGGACAGACCGCTCCTCTGGGGCCAACGTCCTGACTTTC

j_call: TRBJ1-5
d_call: -
clone_size: -
v_call: TRBV28
cdr3_aa: CASGESNQPQHF
cdr3_nt: TGTGCCAGCGGAGAAAGCAATCAGCCCCAGCATTTT

j_call: TRBJ2-1
d_call: TRBD2
clone_size: -
v_call: TRBV5-5
cdr3_aa: CASSLRGASGNYEQFF
cdr3_nt: TGTGCCAGCAGCTTACGGGGGGCTAGCGGGAACTATGAGCAGTTCTTC

j_call: TRBJ2-1
d_call: -
clone_size: once
v_call: TRBV5-6
cdr3_aa: CASSSIYGPYNEQFF
cdr3_nt: TGTGCCAGCAGCTCGATTTATGGCCCCTACAATGAGCAGTTCTTC

j_call: TRBJ2-7
d_call: TRBD1
clone_size: -
v_call: TRBV5-1
cdr3_aa: CASSPDPGTVYEQYF
cdr3_nt: TGCGCCAGCAGCCCGGACCCCGGGACAGTCTACGAGCAGTACTTC